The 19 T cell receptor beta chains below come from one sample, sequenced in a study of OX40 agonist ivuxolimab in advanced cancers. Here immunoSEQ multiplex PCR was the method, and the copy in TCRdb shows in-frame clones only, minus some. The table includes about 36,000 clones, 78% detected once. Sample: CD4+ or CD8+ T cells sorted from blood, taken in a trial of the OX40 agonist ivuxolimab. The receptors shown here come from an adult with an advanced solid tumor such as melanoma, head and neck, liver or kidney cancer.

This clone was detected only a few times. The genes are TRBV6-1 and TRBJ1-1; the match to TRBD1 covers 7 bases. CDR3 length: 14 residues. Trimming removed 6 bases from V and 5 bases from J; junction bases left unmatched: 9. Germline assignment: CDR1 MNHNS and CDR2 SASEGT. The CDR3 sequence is CASRTRGGGTEAFF. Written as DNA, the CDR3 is TGTGCCAGCAGAACCAGGGGGGGAGGGACTGAAGCTTTCTTT.

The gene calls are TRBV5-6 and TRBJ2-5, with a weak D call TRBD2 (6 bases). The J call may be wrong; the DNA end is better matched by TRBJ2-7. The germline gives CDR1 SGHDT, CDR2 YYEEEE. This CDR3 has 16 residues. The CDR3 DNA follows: TGTGCCAGCAGCTTCCGGGACTCCCACCCCCACTACGAGCAGTACTTC. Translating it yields CASSFRDSHPHYEQYF.

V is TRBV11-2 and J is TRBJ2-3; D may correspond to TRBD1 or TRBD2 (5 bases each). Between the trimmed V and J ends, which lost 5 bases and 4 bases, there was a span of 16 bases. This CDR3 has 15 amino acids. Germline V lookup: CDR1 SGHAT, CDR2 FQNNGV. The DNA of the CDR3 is TGTGCCAGCAGCCTTATCGGGGCCCCTCCAGATACGCAGTATTTT. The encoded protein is CASSLIGAPPDTQYF. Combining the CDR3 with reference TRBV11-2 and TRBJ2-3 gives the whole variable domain EAGVAQSPRYKIIEKRQSVAFWCNPISGHATLYWYQQILGQGPKLLIQFQNNGVVDDSQLPKDRFSAERLKGVDSTLKIQPAKLEDSAVYLCASSLIGAPPDTQYFGPGTRLTVL.

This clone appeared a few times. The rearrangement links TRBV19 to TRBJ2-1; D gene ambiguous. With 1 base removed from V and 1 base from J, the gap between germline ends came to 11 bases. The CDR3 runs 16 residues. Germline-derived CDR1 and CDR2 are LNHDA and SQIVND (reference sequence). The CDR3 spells CASSIGALLSYNEQFF. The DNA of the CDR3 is TGTGCCAGTAGTATAGGAGCCCTTCTGTCCTACAATGAGCAGTTCTTC.

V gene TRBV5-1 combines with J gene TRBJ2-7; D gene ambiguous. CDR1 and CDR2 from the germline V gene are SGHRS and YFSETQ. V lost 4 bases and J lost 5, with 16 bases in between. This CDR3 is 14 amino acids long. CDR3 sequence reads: CASSPRPMVDEQYF. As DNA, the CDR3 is TGCGCCAGCAGCCCACGCCCCATGGTAGACGAGCAGTACTTC.

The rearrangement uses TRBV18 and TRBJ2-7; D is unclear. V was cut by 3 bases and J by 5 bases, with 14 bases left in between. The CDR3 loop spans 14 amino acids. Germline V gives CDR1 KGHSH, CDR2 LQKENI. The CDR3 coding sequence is TGTGCCAGCTCACCGATCAGAAGCGTGGACGAGCAGTACTTC. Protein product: CASSPIRSVDEQYF.

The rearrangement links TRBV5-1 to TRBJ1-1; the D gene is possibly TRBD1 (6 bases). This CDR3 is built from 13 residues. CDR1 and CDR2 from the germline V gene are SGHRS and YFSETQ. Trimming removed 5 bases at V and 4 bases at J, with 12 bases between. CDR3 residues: CASSPGDITEAFF. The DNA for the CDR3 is TGCGCCAGCAGTCCAGGGGACATCACTGAAGCTTTCTTT. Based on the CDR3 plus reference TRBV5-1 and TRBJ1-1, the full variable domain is KAGVTQTPRYLIKTRGQQVTLSCSPISGHRSVSWYQQTPGQGLQFLFEYFSETQRNKGNFPGRFSGRQFSNSRSEMNVSTLELGDSALYLCASSPGDITEAFFGQGTRLTVV.

The CDR3 here is CASSEDYTTDTQYF. The CDR3 coding sequence is TGTGCCAGCAGCGAAGACTACACCACAGATACGCAGTATTTT. J is TRBJ2-3 and V is TRBV9; D is possibly TRBD2 (5 bases). V lost 3 bases and J 2 bases, leaving 10 bases between the germline ends. The germline V gene encodes CDR1 SGDLS and CDR2 YYNGEE. The CDR3 is 14 amino acids.

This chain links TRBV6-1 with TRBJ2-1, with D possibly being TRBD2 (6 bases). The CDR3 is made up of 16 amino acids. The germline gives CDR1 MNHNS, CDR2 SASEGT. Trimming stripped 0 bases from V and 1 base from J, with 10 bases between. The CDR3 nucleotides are TGTGCCAGCAGTGAAGCGCTGCGGGGTTCCTACAATGAGCAGTTCTTC. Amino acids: CASSEALRGSYNEQFF.

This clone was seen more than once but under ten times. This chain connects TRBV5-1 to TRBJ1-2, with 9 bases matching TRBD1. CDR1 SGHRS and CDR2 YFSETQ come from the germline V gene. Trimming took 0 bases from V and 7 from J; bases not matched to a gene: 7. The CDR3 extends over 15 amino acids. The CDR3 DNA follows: TGCGCCAGCAGCTTGGACGGGACAGGGTTGGGTGGCTACACCTTC. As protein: CASSLDGTGLGGYTF.

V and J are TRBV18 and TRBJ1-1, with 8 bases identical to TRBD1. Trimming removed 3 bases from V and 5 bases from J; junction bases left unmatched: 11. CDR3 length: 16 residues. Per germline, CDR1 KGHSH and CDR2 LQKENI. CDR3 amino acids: CASSPPDRASETEAFF. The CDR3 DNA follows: TGTGCCAGCTCACCCCCGGACAGGGCGAGTGAAACTGAAGCTTTCTTT.

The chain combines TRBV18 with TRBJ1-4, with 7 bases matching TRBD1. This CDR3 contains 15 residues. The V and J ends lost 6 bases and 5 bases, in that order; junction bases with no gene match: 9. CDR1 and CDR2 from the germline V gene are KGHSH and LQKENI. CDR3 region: CASSPDGQENEKLFF. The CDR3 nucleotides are TGTGCCAGCTCCCCTGATGGACAGGAGAATGAAAAACTGTTTTTT.

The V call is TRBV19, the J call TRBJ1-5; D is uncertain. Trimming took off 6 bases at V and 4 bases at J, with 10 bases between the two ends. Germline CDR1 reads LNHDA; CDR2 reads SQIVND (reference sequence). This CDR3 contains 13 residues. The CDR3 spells CASRQTWNQPQHF. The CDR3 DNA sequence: TGTGCCAGTAGGCAGACATGGAATCAGCCCCAGCATTTT.

The CDR3 spells CASSLAGGYNEQFF. The CDR3 DNA sequence: TGTGCCAGCAGCTTAGCGGGGGGATACAATGAGCAGTTCTTC. V gene TRBV11-2 combines with J gene TRBJ2-1; TRBD2 agrees at 7 bases. The germline V gene encodes CDR1 SGHAT and CDR2 FQNNGV. The CDR3 contains 14 residues. With V trimmed by 1 base and J by 4 bases, 1 base remained unmatched.

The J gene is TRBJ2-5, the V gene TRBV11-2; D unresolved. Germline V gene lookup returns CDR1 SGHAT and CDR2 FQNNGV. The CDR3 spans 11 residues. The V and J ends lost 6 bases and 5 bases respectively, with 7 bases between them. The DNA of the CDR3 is TGTGCCAGCAGGGCAGTGGAGACCCAGTACTTC. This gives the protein CASRAVETQYF.

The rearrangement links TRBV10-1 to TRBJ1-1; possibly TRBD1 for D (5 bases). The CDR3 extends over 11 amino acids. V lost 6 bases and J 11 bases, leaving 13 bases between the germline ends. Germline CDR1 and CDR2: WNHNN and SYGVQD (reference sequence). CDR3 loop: CASSSGTHAFF. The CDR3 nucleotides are TGCGCCAGCAGCTCCGGGACCCATGCTTTCTTT.

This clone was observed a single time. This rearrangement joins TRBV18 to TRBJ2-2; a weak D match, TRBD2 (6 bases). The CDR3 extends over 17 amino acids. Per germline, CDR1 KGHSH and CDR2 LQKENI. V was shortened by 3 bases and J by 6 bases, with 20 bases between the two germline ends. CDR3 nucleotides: TGTGCCAGCTCACCTCCCCCGGGGGAGTCGAGTGCCGGGGAGCTGTTTTTT. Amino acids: CASSPPPGESSAGELFF.

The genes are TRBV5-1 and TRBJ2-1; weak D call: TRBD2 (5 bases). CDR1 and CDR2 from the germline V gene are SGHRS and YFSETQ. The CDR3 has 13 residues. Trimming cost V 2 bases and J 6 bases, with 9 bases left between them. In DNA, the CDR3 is TGCGCCAGCAGCTTTAGAGAGGGCAATGAGCAGTTCTTC. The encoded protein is CASSFREGNEQFF. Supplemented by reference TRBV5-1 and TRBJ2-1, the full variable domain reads KAGVTQTPRYLIKTRGQQVTLSCSPISGHRSVSWYQQTPGQGLQFLFEYFSETQRNKGNFPGRFSGRQFSNSRSEMNVSTLELGDSALYLCASSFREGNEQFFGPGTRLTVL.

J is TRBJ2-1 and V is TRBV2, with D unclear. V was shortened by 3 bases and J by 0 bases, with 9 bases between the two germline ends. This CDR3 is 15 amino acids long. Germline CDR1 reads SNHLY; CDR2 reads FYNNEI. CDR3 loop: CASSDGLNSYNEQFF. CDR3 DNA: TGTGCCAGCAGTGATGGGCTTAACTCCTACAATGAGCAGTTCTTC.